This note documents a single T cell receptor beta chain sequence. What it binds is not known. Both 60 Vbeta primers and 13 Jbeta primers went into the PCR. Here immunoSEQ multiplex PCR was the method, and the copy in TCRdb shows in-frame clones only, minus some. The sample has about 200,000 clones, 70% to 85% seen once. Donors had nominal health at sampling but likely had unrecorded immune exposures. These data are taken from a study of cytomegalovirus exposure and HLA in healthy donors. Study-wide context: Findings of an earlier analysis included under 140 million unique TCR beta sequences from 190 million or so T cells. Study results and caveats: A missense DCLRE1C variant was associated with V- and J-gene trimming of TCR beta chains in a later analysis, and an independent cohort replicated the association. There were some public TCRs occurring in many donors, but most TCR sequences were rare.

The receptor's source is a male donor in good health and CMV-seronegative. Material for sequencing was PBMCs.

The CDR3 loop reads CASSQDQALFGGEQYF. DNA of the CDR3: TGTGCCAGCAGCCAAGATCAAGCTTTATTCGGAGGCGAGCAGTACTTC. The chain combines TRBV4-2 with TRBJ2-7, with D possibly matching TRBD2 (5 bases). V was cut by 0 bases and J by 6 bases, with 18 bases left in between. Germline values: CDR1 LGHNA, CDR2 YNFKEQ. This CDR3 region has 16 residues.